The 8 T cell receptor beta chains below all came from one sample that was sequenced in a study of T cell changes during pregnancy in multiple sclerosis (dated by TCRdb to the late 2010s). Library creation used the immunoSEQ multiplex PCR assay. In TCRdb, the immuneACCESS table is reduced to in-frame sequences with V and J assigned. These tables do not hold every clone; where another copy was compared, an unresolved V gene accounts for under half, and the others remain unexplained. The table for this sample lists about 50,000 clones; more than 90% of them were counted only once. The top ten clones comprise about 8.8% of the sample. This specimen consisted of CD8+ T cells from peripheral blood mononuclear cells, obtained after pregnancy. The receptors here all came from a female donor with multiple sclerosis, enrolled in a pregnancy study.

The V gene is TRBV4-1, the J gene TRBJ2-3, with TRBD2 as a possible D gene (6 bases). Germline assignment: CDR1 MGHRA and CDR2 YSYEKL. This CDR3 is 16 amino acids long. V was clipped by 4 bases and J by 0 bases, with 14 bases between them. The CDR3 protein is CASSLGDLISTDTQYF. In DNA form, the CDR3 reads TGCGCCAGCAGCCTCGGGGACTTAATTAGCACAGATACGCAGTATTTT.

This chain links TRBV30 with TRBJ1-1, with TRBD1 matching over 7 bases. Germline CDR1 and CDR2: GTSNPN and SVGIG (reference sequence). The V and J ends lost 0 bases and 6 bases, in that order; junction bases with no gene match: 13. This CDR3 is built from 16 residues. This CDR3 reads CAWSVAGGFRGSEAFF. The DNA for the CDR3 is TGTGCCTGGAGTGTGGCAGGGGGGTTCAGGGGGTCTGAAGCTTTCTTT.

The rearrangement uses TRBV2 and TRBJ1-5; 7 bases agree with TRBD1. V trimming: 1 base; J trimming: 0 bases; junction bases outside the gene matches: 3. Germline loops: CDR1 SNHLY, CDR2 FYNNEI. The CDR3 is 16 amino acids. CDR3 region: CASSEVGTVSNQPQHF. For the CDR3, the DNA is TGTGCCAGCAGTGAAGTCGGGACAGTTAGCAATCAGCCCCAGCATTTT. Full variable domain (rest looked up from reference TRBV2 and TRBJ1-5): EPEVTQTPSHQVTQMGQEVILRCVPISNHLYFYWYRQILGQKVEFLVSFYNNEISEKSEIFDDQFSVERPDGSNFTLKIRSTKLEDSAMYFCASSEVGTVSNQPQHFGDGTRLSIL.

In DNA, the CDR3 is TGTGCCAGCAGCTCAGGCTCTAGCGGACGTAATGAGCAGTTCTTC. Its translation is CASSSGSSGRNEQFF. The chain joins TRBV7-7 to TRBJ2-1; 7 positions agree with TRBD2. V trimming: 4 bases; J trimming: 7 bases; junction bases outside the gene matches: 10. This CDR3 is built from 15 residues. CDR1 and CDR2 from the germline V gene are SSHAT and FNYEAQ (reference sequence).

This clone was seen once. The chain has TRBV9 and TRBJ2-7; 8 bases are shared with TRBD2. The CDR3 is made up of 14 amino acids. The junction had 5 bases not matched to a gene; V was cut back by 4 bases and J by 2 bases. Looked up from germline, CDR1 is SGDLS and CDR2 is YYNGEE. CDR3 residues: CASSLGLAAYEQYF. As DNA, the CDR3 is TGTGCCAGCAGCTTAGGACTAGCCGCCTACGAGCAGTACTTC. Drawing the rest from reference TRBV9 and TRBJ2-7, the complete variable domain is DSGVTQTPKHLITATGQRVTLRCSPRSGDLSVYWYQQSLDQGLQFLIQYYNGEERAKGNILERFSAQQFPDLHSELNLSSLELGDSALYFCASSLGLAAYEQYFGPGTRLTVT.

The rearrangement links TRBV2 to TRBJ2-3; 7 bases agree with TRBD1. This CDR3 comprises 15 residues. V dropped 3 bases and J dropped 2; count of bases not matched to a gene: 5. CDR1 and CDR2 (germline): SNHLY, FYNNEI. The CDR3 DNA follows: TGTGCCAGCAGTGAGGACAGGAGACTCACAGATACGCAGTATTTT. Translating it yields CASSEDRRLTDTQYF.

The chain links TRBV6-4 to TRBJ1-2, with TRBD1 identical over 7 bases. The CDR3 has 16 amino acids. V lost 0 bases, J lost 8 bases, and 12 bases stayed unmatched. The germline gives CDR1 MRHNA, CDR2 SNTAGT. The CDR3 protein is CASSDSTFTGVGGYTF. The CDR3 DNA follows: TGTGCCAGCAGTGACTCGACCTTTACAGGGGTTGGAGGCTACACCTTC.

The chain couples TRBV12-5 to TRBJ1-5, with D possibly matching TRBD1 (6 bases). Trimming shortened V by 6 bases and J by 0 bases, and 12 bases separated the two germline ends. CDR1 and CDR2 from the germline V gene are LGHNT and FRNRAP. The CDR3 consists of 15 residues. The CDR3 DNA is TGTGCTAGTGGCACCACAGGGATTAGCAATCAGCCCCAGCATTTT. This codes for CASGTTGISNQPQHF.